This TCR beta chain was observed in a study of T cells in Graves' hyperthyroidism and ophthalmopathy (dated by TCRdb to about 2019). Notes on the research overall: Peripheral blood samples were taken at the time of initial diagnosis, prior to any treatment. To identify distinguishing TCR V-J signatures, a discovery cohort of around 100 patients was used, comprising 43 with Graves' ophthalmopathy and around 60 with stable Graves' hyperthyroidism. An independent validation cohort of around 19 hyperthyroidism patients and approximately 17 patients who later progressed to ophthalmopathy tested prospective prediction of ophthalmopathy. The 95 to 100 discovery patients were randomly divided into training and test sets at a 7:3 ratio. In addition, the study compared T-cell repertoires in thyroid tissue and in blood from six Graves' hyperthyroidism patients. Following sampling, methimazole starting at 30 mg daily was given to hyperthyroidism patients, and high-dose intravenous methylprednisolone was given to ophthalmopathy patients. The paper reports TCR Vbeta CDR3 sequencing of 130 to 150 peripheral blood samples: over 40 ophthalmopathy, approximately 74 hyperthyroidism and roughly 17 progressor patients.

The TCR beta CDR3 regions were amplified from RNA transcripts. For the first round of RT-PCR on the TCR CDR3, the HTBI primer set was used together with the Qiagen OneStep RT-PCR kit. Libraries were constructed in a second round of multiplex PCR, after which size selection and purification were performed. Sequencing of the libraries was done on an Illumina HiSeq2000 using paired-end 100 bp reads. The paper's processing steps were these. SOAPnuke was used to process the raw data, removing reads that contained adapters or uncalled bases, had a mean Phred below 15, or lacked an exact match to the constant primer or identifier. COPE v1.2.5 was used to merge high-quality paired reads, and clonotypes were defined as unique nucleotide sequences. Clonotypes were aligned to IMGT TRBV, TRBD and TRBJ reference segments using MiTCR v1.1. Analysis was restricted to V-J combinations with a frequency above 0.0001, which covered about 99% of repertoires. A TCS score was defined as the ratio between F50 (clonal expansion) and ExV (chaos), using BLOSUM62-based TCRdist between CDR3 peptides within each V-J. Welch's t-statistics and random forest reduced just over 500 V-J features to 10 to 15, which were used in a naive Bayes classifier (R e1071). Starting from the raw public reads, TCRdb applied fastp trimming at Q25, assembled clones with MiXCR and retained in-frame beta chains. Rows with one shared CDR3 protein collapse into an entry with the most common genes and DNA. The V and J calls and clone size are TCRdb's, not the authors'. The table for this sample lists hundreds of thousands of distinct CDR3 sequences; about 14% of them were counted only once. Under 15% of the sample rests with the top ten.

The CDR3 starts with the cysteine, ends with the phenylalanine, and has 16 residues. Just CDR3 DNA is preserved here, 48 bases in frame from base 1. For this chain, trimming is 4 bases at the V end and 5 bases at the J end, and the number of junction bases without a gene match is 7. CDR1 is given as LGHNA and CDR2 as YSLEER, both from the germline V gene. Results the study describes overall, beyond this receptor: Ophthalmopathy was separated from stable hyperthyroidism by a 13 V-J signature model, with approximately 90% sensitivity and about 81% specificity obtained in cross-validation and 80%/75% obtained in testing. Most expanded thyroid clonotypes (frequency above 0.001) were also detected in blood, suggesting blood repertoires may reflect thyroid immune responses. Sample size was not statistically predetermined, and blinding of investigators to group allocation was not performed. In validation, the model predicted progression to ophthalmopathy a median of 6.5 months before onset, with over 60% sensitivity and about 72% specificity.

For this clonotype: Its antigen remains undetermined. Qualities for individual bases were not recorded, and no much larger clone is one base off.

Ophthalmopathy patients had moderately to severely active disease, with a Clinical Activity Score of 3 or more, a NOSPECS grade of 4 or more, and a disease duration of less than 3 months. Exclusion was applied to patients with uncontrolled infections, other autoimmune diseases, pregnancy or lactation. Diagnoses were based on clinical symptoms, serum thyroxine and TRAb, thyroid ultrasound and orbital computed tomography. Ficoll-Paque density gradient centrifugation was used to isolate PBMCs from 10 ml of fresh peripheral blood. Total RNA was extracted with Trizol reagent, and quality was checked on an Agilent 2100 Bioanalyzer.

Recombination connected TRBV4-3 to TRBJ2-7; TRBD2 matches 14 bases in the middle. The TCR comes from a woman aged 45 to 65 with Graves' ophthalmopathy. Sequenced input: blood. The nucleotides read TGCGCCAGCAGCCCCTTGGGACTAGCGGGAGCCAACGAGCAGTACTTC. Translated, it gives CASSPLGLAGANEQYF.